This T cell receptor beta chain comes out of a study of cytomegalovirus exposure and HLA in healthy donors. At the level of the study: A preliminary data release comprised roughly 85 million unique TCRs obtained from HLA-typed donors.

13 Jbeta primers and 60 Vbeta primers were used for the PCR. Only in-frame clones appear in the TCRdb table, and some are missing; sequencing was by immunoSEQ multiplex PCR. The sample has around 170,000 clones, 70% to 85% seen once. General study findings and limits: Prediction of most subjects' HLA-A and HLA-B alleles by TCR beta sequences was reportedly accurate.

Healthy individuals who donated bone marrow served as the donors. This clone has just a few counts. The antigen is undetermined. Germline CDR1 is GTSNPN and CDR2 is SVGIG (reference sequence). This CDR3 has 15 amino acids. V shed 0 bases and J 2 bases; nucleotides not matched to a gene: 5. This clonotype originated in a man younger than 35 in good health and CMV-seronegative. Source material: PBMCs. This chain connects TRBV30 to TRBJ2-5, with 8 positions matching TRBD1. Here the CDR3 DNA reads TGTGCCTGGAGTGTAGGCGGGACAGGTCAAGAGACCCAGTACTTC. It codes for CAWSVGGTGQETQYF.